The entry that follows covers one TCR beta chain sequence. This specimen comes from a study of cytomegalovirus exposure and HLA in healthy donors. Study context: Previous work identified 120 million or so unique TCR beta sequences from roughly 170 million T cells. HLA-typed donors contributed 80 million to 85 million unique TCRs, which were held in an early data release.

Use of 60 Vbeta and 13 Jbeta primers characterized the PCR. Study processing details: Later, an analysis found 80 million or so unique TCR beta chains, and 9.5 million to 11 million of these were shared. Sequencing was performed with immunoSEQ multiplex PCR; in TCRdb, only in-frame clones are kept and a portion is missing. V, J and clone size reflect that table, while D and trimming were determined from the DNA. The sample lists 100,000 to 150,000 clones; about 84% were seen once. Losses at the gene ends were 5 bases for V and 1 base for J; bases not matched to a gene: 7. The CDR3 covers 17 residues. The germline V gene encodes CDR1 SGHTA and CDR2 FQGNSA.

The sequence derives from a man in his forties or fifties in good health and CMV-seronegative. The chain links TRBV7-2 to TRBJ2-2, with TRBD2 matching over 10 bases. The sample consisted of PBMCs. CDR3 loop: CASSTLAGAKNTGELFF. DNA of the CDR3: TGTGCCAGCAGCACTCTAGCGGGGGCGAAGAACACCGGGGAGCTGTTTTTT.